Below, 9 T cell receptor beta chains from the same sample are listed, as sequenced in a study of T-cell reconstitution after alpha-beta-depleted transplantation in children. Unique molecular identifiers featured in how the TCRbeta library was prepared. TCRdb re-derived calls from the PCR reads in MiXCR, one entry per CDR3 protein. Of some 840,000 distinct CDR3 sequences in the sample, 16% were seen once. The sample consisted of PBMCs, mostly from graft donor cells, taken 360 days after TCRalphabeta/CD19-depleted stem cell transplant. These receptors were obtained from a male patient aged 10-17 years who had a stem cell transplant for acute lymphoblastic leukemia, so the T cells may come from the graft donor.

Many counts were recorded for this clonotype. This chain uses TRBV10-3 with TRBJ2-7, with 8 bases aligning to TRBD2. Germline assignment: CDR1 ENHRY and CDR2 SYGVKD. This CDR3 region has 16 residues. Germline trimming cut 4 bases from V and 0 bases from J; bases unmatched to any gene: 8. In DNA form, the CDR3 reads TGTGCCATCAGTGGCCTACTAGCGGTAAACTCCTACGAGCAGTACTTC. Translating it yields CAISGLLAVNSYEQYF.

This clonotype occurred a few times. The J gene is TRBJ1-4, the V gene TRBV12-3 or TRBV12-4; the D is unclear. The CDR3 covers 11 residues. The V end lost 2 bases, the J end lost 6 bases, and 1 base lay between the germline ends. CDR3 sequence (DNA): TGTGCCAGCAGTTTATATGAAAAACTGTTTTTT. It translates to CASSLYEKLFF.

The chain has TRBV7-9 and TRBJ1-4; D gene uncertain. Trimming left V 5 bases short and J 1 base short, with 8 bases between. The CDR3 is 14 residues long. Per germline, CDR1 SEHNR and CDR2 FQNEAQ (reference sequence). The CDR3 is CASSHRGTNEKLFF. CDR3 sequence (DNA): TGTGCCAGCAGCCACAGAGGAACTAATGAAAAACTGTTTTTT.

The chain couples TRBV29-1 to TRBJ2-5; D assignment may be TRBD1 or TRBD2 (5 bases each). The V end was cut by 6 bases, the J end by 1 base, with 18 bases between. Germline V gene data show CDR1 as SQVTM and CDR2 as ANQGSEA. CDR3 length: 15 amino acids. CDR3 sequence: CSVPSGRTRQETQYF. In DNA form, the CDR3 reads TGCAGCGTGCCATCGGGACGGACGCGCCAAGAGACCCAGTACTTC.

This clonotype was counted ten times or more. CDR3 region: CSVESGDTQYF. Written as DNA, the CDR3 is TGCAGCGTGGAGAGTGGAGATACGCAGTATTTT. V gene TRBV29-1 combines with J gene TRBJ2-3; D is ambiguous. Per the germline V gene, CDR1 is SQVTM and CDR2 is ANQGSEA. This CDR3 comprises 11 residues. With 6 bases removed from V and 5 bases from J, the gap between germline ends came to 9 bases.

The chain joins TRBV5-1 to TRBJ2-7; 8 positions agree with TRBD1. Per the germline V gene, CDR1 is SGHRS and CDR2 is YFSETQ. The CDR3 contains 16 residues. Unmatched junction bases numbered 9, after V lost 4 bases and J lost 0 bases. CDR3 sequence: CASSTRGTGRSYEQYF. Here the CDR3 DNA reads TGCGCCAGCAGCACGCGAGGGACAGGACGCTCCTACGAGCAGTACTTC. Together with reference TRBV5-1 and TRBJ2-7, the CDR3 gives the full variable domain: KAGVTQTPRYLIKTRGQQVTLSCSPISGHRSVSWYQQTPGQGLQFLFEYFSETQRNKGNFPGRFSGRQFSNSRSEMNVSTLELGDSALYLCASSTRGTGRSYEQYFGPGTRLTVT.

CDR3: CSAFSGLAGIYEQYF. CDR3 sequence (DNA): TGCAGTGCTTTTTCTGGACTAGCGGGAATCTACGAGCAGTACTTC. V usage is TRBV20-1 and J usage is TRBJ2-7; TRBD2 aligns across 12 bases. V was clipped by 5 bases and J by 3 bases; unmatched bases: 8. Per the germline V gene, CDR1 is DFQATT and CDR2 is SNEGSKA (reference sequence). This CDR3 comprises 15 residues.

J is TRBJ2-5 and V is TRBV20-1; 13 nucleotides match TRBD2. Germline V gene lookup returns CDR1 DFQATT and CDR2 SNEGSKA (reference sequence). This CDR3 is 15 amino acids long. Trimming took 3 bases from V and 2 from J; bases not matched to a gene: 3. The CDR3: CSARGLAGSQETQYF. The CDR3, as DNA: TGCAGTGCTAGGGGACTAGCGGGATCTCAAGAGACCCAGTACTTC.

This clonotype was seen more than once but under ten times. CDR3 in DNA: TGCAGCGGGCGGTCAGCAGGCTACGAGCAGTACTTC. Protein product: CSGRSAGYEQYF. The rearrangement links TRBV29-1 to TRBJ2-7; D not certain. V lost 7 bases, J lost 3 bases, and 13 bases lay in between. The germline V gene encodes CDR1 SQVTM and CDR2 ANQGSEA. The CDR3 covers 12 residues.